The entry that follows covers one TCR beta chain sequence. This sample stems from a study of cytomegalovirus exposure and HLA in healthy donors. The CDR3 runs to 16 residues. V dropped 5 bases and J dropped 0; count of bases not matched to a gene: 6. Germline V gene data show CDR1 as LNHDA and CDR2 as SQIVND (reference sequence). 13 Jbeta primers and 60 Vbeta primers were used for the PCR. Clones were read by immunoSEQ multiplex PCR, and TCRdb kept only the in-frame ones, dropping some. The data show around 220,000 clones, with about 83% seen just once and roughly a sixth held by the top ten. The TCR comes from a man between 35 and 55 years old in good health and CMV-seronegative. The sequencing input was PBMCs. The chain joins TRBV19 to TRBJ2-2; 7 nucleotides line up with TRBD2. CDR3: CASSPLAAANTGELFF. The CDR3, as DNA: TGTGCCAGTAGTCCCCTAGCGGCCGCGAACACCGGGGAGCTGTTTTTT. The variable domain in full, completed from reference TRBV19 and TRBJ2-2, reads DGGITQSPKYLFRKEGQNVTLSCEQNLNHDAMYWYRQDPGQGLRLIYYSQIVNDFQKGDIAEGYSVSREKKESFPLTVTSAQKNPTAFYLCASSPLAAANTGELFFGEGSRLTVL.